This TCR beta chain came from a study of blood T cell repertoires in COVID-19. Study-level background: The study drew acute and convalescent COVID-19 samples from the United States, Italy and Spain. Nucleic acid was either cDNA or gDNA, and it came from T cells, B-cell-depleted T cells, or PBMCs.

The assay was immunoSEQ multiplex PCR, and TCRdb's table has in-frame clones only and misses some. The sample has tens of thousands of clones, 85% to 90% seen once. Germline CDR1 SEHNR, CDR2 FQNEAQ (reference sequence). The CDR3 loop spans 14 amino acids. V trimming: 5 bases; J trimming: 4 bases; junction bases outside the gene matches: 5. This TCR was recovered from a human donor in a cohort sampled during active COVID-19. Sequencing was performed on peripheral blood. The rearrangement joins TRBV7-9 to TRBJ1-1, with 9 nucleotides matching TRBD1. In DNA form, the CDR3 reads TGTGCCAGCAGCCCGGGACAGGGTTTCACTGAAGCTTTCTTT. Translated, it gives CASSPGQGFTEAFF. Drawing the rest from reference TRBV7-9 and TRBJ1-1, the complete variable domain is DTGVSQNPRHKITKRGQNVTFRCDPISEHNRLYWYRQTLGQGPEFLTYFQNEAQLEKSRLLSDRFSAERPKGSFSTLEIQRTEQGDSAMYLCASSPGQGFTEAFFGQGTRLTVV.